These T cell receptor beta chains were read from a single sample in a study of T cell responses to AZD1222 COVID-19 vaccine. The assay was immunoSEQ multiplex PCR, and TCRdb's table has in-frame clones only and misses some. The sample contains approximately 80,000 clones, roughly nine tenths of which appear only once. Sequenced material: peripheral blood, taken on day 0 of AZD1222 vaccination. Receptors originate from an adult in good health. Each CDR3 is given with its conserved first and last residue. The order of the fields is V gene, D gene, J gene, clone size, CDR3 DNA, CDR3 protein. A D gene is named only where the DNA matches it firmly. Expanded clones are given a class, and other clones once, few, many or no size at all.

v_call: TRBV6-4; d_call: TRBD2; j_call: TRBJ2-1; clone_size: once; cdr3_nt: TGTGCCAGCAGTGACACTAGCGGGAGCTCCTACAATGAGCAGTTCTTC; cdr3_aa: CASSDTSGSSYNEQFF
v_call: TRBV7-9; d_call: -; j_call: TRBJ2-7; clone_size: -; cdr3_nt: TGTGCCAGCAGCGAGGGGGGGATGGAGCAGTACTTC; cdr3_aa: CASSEGGMEQYF
v_call: TRBV6-1; d_call: TRBD2; j_call: TRBJ2-1; clone_size: -; cdr3_nt: TGTGCCAGCAGGGAAGCGGGAGGGCGGAATGAGCAGTTCTTC; cdr3_aa: CASREAGGRNEQFF
v_call: TRBV19; d_call: -; j_call: TRBJ1-1; clone_size: once; cdr3_nt: TGTGCCAGTATGGGGAGTGTCACTGAAGCTTTCTTT; cdr3_aa: CASMGSVTEAFF
v_call: TRBV27; d_call: -; j_call: TRBJ1-1; clone_size: once; cdr3_nt: TGTGCCAGCAGGAGACTGTTGAACACTGAAGCTTTCTTT; cdr3_aa: CASRRLLNTEAFF
v_call: TRBV19; d_call: -; j_call: TRBJ2-2; clone_size: -; cdr3_nt: TGTGCCAGTAGTCAGGGGCCCGCGAACACCGGGGAGCTGTTTTTT; cdr3_aa: CASSQGPANTGELFF
v_call: TRBV27; d_call: TRBD1; j_call: TRBJ1-5; clone_size: -; cdr3_nt: TGTGCCAGCAGTTTTAAGGGACAGGGGGCTGCCTTTCAGCCCCAGCATTTT; cdr3_aa: CASSFKGQGAAFQPQHF
v_call: TRBV3-1/TRBV3-2; d_call: -; j_call: TRBJ1-6; clone_size: -; cdr3_nt: TGTGCCAGCAGCCAAGATCAAGGACAGCAGAATTCACCCCTCCACTTT; cdr3_aa: CASSQDQGQQNSPLHF
v_call: TRBV18; d_call: -; j_call: TRBJ1-2; clone_size: -; cdr3_nt: TGTGCCAGCTCACTCACTCTGAGGGACGACTCCACCTTC; cdr3_aa: CASSLTLRDDSTF
v_call: TRBV6-2/TRBV6-3; d_call: TRBD1; j_call: TRBJ1-2; clone_size: -; cdr3_nt: TGTGCCAGCAGTTACTCGATTAGGACAGGGGGCCTCACCTTC; cdr3_aa: CASSYSIRTGGLTF
v_call: TRBV6-4; d_call: -; j_call: TRBJ1-1; clone_size: -; cdr3_nt: TGTGCCAGCAGTGAATCGACAGGCACTGAAGCTTTCTTT; cdr3_aa: CASSESTGTEAFF
v_call: TRBV5-5; d_call: -; j_call: TRBJ1-1; clone_size: once; cdr3_nt: TGTGCCAGCAGCTGGTTGGGAGGGGGTAACACTGAAGCTTTCTTT; cdr3_aa: CASSWLGGGNTEAFF
v_call: TRBV14; d_call: -; j_call: TRBJ2-7; clone_size: once; cdr3_nt: TGTGCCAGCAGCTCAAGGTGGGACGAGCAGTACTTC; cdr3_aa: CASSSRWDEQYF
v_call: TRBV10-2; d_call: -; j_call: TRBJ2-5; clone_size: -; cdr3_nt: TGCGCCAGCAGTGAGTCGGGTGGAAGGGGTAAACAAGAGACCCAGTACTTC; cdr3_aa: CASSESGGRGKQETQYF
v_call: TRBV18; d_call: -; j_call: TRBJ2-3; clone_size: -; cdr3_nt: TGTGCCAGCTCACTGGGGGAGGCAGATACGCAGTATTTT; cdr3_aa: CASSLGEADTQYF
v_call: TRBV24-1; d_call: -; j_call: TRBJ2-3; clone_size: -; cdr3_nt: TGTGCCACCAGTGATATCAGGGGAAGGACAGATACGCAGTATTTT; cdr3_aa: CATSDIRGRTDTQYF
v_call: TRBV4-2; d_call: -; j_call: TRBJ1-5; clone_size: -; cdr3_nt: TGTGCCAGCAGCCAAGTTGTTGACAGTCATAATCAGCCCCAGCATTTT; cdr3_aa: CASSQVVDSHNQPQHF
v_call: TRBV7-3; d_call: TRBD2; j_call: TRBJ2-5; clone_size: -; cdr3_nt: TGTGCCAGCAGCTTAGGAACTAGCGGGAGGGCAAGGGGAGAGACCCAGTACTTC; cdr3_aa: CASSLGTSGRARGETQYF
v_call: TRBV28; d_call: -; j_call: TRBJ1-4; clone_size: -; cdr3_nt: TGTGCCAGCAGTTTAAAGGGGTATAATGAAAAACTGTTTTTT; cdr3_aa: CASSLKGYNEKLFF
v_call: TRBV9; d_call: TRBD2; j_call: TRBJ2-1; clone_size: -; cdr3_nt: TGTGCCAGCAGCGGGGGACTAGCGGGAGGTGAGCAGTTCTTC; cdr3_aa: CASSGGLAGGEQFF
v_call: TRBV5-1; d_call: -; j_call: TRBJ1-3; clone_size: -; cdr3_nt: TGCGCCAGCAGCTTGGGGCAGATGAGCTCTGGAAACACCATATATTTT; cdr3_aa: CASSLGQMSSGNTIYF
v_call: TRBV7-3; d_call: -; j_call: TRBJ2-2; clone_size: -; cdr3_nt: TGTGCCAGCGCACGACAGGGAGGCGGGGAGCTGTTTTTT; cdr3_aa: CASARQGGGELFF
v_call: TRBV20-1; d_call: -; j_call: TRBJ1-2; clone_size: -; cdr3_nt: TGCAGTGCTAGTGAGAGTTTCAACAACTATGGCTACACCTTC; cdr3_aa: CSASESFNNYGYTF
v_call: TRBV19; d_call: -; j_call: TRBJ2-5; clone_size: -; cdr3_nt: TGTGCCAGTAGTATGCGGTGGTCAGAGACCCAGTACTTC; cdr3_aa: CASSMRWSETQYF
v_call: TRBV6-5; d_call: -; j_call: TRBJ1-2; clone_size: -; cdr3_nt: TGTGCCAGCAGTACCTCACCCTACTATGGCTACACCTTC; cdr3_aa: CASSTSPYYGYTF
v_call: TRBV28; d_call: -; j_call: TRBJ2-2; clone_size: -; cdr3_nt: TGTGCCAGCAGTTTGGTCGGGAATGTGGAGCTGTTTTTT; cdr3_aa: CASSLVGNVELFF
v_call: TRBV5-1; d_call: TRBD1; j_call: TRBJ2-7; clone_size: -; cdr3_nt: TGCGCCAGCAGACGGGACAGCTACGAGCAGTACTTC; cdr3_aa: CASRRDSYEQYF
v_call: TRBV6-5; d_call: -; j_call: TRBJ2-5; clone_size: -; cdr3_nt: TGTGCCAGCAGTTACTCGGACGCAGAGACCCAGTACTTC; cdr3_aa: CASSYSDAETQYF
v_call: TRBV27; d_call: -; j_call: TRBJ2-1; clone_size: -; cdr3_nt: TGTGCCAGCAGTTTGGGTAGCGGTTACAATGAGCAGTTCTTC; cdr3_aa: CASSLGSGYNEQFF
v_call: TRBV24-1; d_call: -; j_call: TRBJ1-5; clone_size: once; cdr3_nt: TGTGCCACCAGTGGTCAGGGCAACGGTCAGCCCCAGCATTTT; cdr3_aa: CATSGQGNGQPQHF
v_call: TRBV6-1; d_call: -; j_call: TRBJ2-2; clone_size: -; cdr3_nt: TGTGCCAGCAGTGAATACCGAGCCACCGGGGAGCTGTTTTTT; cdr3_aa: CASSEYRATGELFF
v_call: TRBV6-5; d_call: -; j_call: TRBJ2-2; clone_size: -; cdr3_nt: TGTGCCAGCAGTTGGGACGGGGAGCTGTTTTTT; cdr3_aa: CASSWDGELFF
v_call: TRBV6-5; d_call: -; j_call: TRBJ1-6; clone_size: -; cdr3_nt: TGTGCCAGCAGTCCCAGACAGGTCGATAATTCACCCCTCCACTTT; cdr3_aa: CASSPRQVDNSPLHF
v_call: TRBV2; d_call: -; j_call: TRBJ2-6; clone_size: -; cdr3_nt: TGTGCCAGCGCAGCTACTGGGGCCAACGTCCTGACTTTC; cdr3_aa: CASAATGANVLTF
v_call: TRBV25-1; d_call: -; j_call: TRBJ2-1; clone_size: -; cdr3_nt: TGTGCCAGCAGTGAATCGGGTGAGCAGTTCTTC; cdr3_aa: CASSESGEQFF
v_call: TRBV28; d_call: TRBD1; j_call: TRBJ1-2; clone_size: -; cdr3_nt: TGTGCCAGCATCCTTGGTGGGACAGGGGGCCGGGGCTACACCTTC; cdr3_aa: CASILGGTGGRGYTF
v_call: TRBV28; d_call: -; j_call: TRBJ1-1; clone_size: -; cdr3_nt: TGTGCCACCGAACGGGGGGGAAGCACTGAAGCTTTCTTT; cdr3_aa: CATERGGSTEAFF
v_call: TRBV6-4; d_call: -; j_call: TRBJ2-3; clone_size: -; cdr3_nt: TGTGCCAGCAGTGACTCCACCTTGGGGGGAGGCACAGATACGCAGTATTTT; cdr3_aa: CASSDSTLGGGTDTQYF
v_call: TRBV30; d_call: -; j_call: TRBJ2-1; clone_size: -; cdr3_nt: TGTGCCTGGAGCTCCCAGGGGTGGTACAATGAGCAGTTCTTC; cdr3_aa: CAWSSQGWYNEQFF
v_call: TRBV15; d_call: TRBD2; j_call: TRBJ2-1; clone_size: -; cdr3_nt: TGTGCCACCAGCGGCAGCGGGAGGAGCAATGAGCAGTTCTTC; cdr3_aa: CATSGSGRSNEQFF
v_call: TRBV19; d_call: -; j_call: TRBJ2-7; clone_size: -; cdr3_nt: TGTACCAGTAGTACAGGTTACAGCTCCTACGAGCAGTACTTC; cdr3_aa: CTSSTGYSSYEQYF
v_call: TRBV25-1; d_call: -; j_call: TRBJ2-1; clone_size: -; cdr3_nt: TGTGCCAGCAGTCTAGCCGGGAAAGATGAGCAGTTCTTC; cdr3_aa: CASSLAGKDEQFF
v_call: TRBV5-5; d_call: -; j_call: TRBJ2-7; clone_size: -; cdr3_nt: TGTGCCAGCAGCTTGGGTGCGAGGGAGACCGAGCAGTACTTC; cdr3_aa: CASSLGARETEQYF
v_call: TRBV9; d_call: -; j_call: TRBJ2-1; clone_size: -; cdr3_nt: TGTGCCAGCAGCACCCGGACAGATTCCAGCTCCTACAATGAGCAGTTCTTC; cdr3_aa: CASSTRTDSSSYNEQFF
v_call: TRBV25-1; d_call: -; j_call: TRBJ1-6; clone_size: -; cdr3_nt: TGTGCCAGCAGTGGGCATTACAGGGAGAGGAATTCACCCCTCCACTTT; cdr3_aa: CASSGHYRERNSPLHF
v_call: TRBV28; d_call: -; j_call: TRBJ2-7; clone_size: -; cdr3_nt: TGTGCCAGCAGTATCTCCTACGAGCAGTACTTC; cdr3_aa: CASSISYEQYF
v_call: TRBV29-1; d_call: -; j_call: TRBJ2-2; clone_size: -; cdr3_nt: TGCAGCGTTGAATTACGTCAGAAGACCGGGGAGCTGTTTTTT; cdr3_aa: CSVELRQKTGELFF
v_call: TRBV19; d_call: TRBD2; j_call: TRBJ2-7; clone_size: -; cdr3_nt: TGTGCCACCAGGGCAGGCGGGAGTTACGAGCAGTACTTC; cdr3_aa: CATRAGGSYEQYF
v_call: TRBV25-1; d_call: TRBD1; j_call: TRBJ1-4; clone_size: -; cdr3_nt: TGTGCCAGCAGTGTCCGACAGGGGGCGAATGAAAAACTGTTTTTT; cdr3_aa: CASSVRQGANEKLFF
v_call: TRBV19; d_call: -; j_call: TRBJ2-1; clone_size: -; cdr3_nt: TGTGCCAGTAGTATCGAATCTAGGGGAATCTACAATGAGCAGTTCTTC; cdr3_aa: CASSIESRGIYNEQFF
v_call: TRBV11-2; d_call: -; j_call: TRBJ2-3; clone_size: -; cdr3_nt: TGTGCCAGCAGCCCATTCATTTCAAGCGCAGATACGCAGTATTTT; cdr3_aa: CASSPFISSADTQYF
v_call: TRBV10-3; d_call: -; j_call: TRBJ1-1; clone_size: -; cdr3_nt: TGTGCCATCAGTGAGTCGGACGGAAGGCTTGAAGCTTTCTTT; cdr3_aa: CAISESDGRLEAFF
v_call: TRBV7-9; d_call: -; j_call: TRBJ2-7; clone_size: -; cdr3_nt: TGTGCCAGCAGCGAACAGGGATACGAGCAGTACTTC; cdr3_aa: CASSEQGYEQYF
v_call: TRBV11-3; d_call: TRBD2; j_call: TRBJ2-5; clone_size: -; cdr3_nt: TGTGCCAGCAGCTTAGCTGGGGGAGGGGAGACCCAGTACTTC; cdr3_aa: CASSLAGGGETQYF